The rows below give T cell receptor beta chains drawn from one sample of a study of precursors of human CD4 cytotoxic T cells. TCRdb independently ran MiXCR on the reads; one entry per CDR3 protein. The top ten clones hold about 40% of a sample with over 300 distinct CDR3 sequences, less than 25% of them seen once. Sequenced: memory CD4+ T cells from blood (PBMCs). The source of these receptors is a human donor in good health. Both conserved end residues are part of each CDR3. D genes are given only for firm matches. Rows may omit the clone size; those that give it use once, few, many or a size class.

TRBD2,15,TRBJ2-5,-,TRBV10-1,TGCGCCAGCAGTGAGCTAGCGGGAGCGCGAGAGACCCAGTACTTC,CASSELAGARETQYF
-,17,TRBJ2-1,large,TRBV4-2,TGTGCCAGCAGCCAAGATCGTATAGCCGACGCCGACAATGAGCAGTTCTTC,CASSQDRIADADNEQFF
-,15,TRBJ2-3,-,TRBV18,TGTGCCAGCTCACCGAGGAGGGGGAACACAGATACGCAGTATTTT,CASSPRRGNTDTQYF
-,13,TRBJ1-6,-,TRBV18,TGTGCCAGCTCACCCGGGCGAAATTCACCCCTCCACTTT,CASSPGRNSPLHF
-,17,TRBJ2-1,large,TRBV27,TGTGCCAGCAAGTATATGGATGCAGGTGACTCCTACAATGAGCAGTTCTTC,CASKYMDAGDSYNEQFF
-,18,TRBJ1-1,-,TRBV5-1,TGCGCCAGCAGCTTCTCCCCTCTATCAAAGACGGGGAACACTGAAGCTTTCTTT,CASSFSPLSKTGNTEAFF
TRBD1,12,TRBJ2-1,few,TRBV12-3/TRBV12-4,TGTGCCAGCAGTCGTAGGGACAGACATCAGTTCTTC,CASSRRDRHQFF
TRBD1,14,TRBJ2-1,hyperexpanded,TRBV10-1,TGCGCCAGCAGTGAGGGACAGGGGAGGAATGAGCAGTTCTTC,CASSEGQGRNEQFF
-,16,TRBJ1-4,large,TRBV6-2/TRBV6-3,TGTGCCAGCGGTGGCAGGGAAAATACAGCTAATGAAAAACTGTTTTTT,CASGGRENTANEKLFF
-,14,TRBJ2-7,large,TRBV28,TGTGCCAGCAGTTTTATCGAAACCACCTACGAGCAGTACTTC,CASSFIETTYEQYF
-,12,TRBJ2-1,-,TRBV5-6,TGTGCCAGCAGCCCTAGCTACAATGAGCAGTTCTTC,CASSPSYNEQFF
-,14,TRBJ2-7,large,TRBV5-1,TGCGCCAGCGGCCAGCCCGGGGACTCCTACGAGCAGTACTTC,CASGQPGDSYEQYF
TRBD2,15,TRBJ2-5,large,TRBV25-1,TGTGCCAGCAGTGAAAATAGCGGGAGGACAGAGACCCAGTACTTC,CASSENSGRTETQYF
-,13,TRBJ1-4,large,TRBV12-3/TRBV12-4,TGTGCCATTAGGGGTTCAACTAATGAAAAACTGTTTTTT,CAIRGSTNEKLFF